The present entry profiles one TCR beta chain with its context. The data are from a study of blood T cell repertoires in COVID-19. Whole-study context: Donors in the United States, Italy and Spain gave samples during acute or convalescent COVID-19. T cells, B-cell-depleted T cells, or PBMCs supplied cDNA or gDNA.

Authors' analysis steps: Estimated nucleated cell counts came from reference gene primer amplification. Only in-frame clones appear in the TCRdb table, and some are missing; sequencing was by immunoSEQ multiplex PCR. That table is the source of V, J and clone size, and D and trimming were worked out from the DNA. The data contain about 9,200 clones, 75% to 85% of them seen just once; the ten biggest clones take up approximately 7.3%. The germline gives CDR1 SNHLY, CDR2 FYNNEI. This CDR3 is built from 13 residues. V was shortened by 3 bases and J by 5 bases, with 10 bases between the two germline ends.

The material sequenced was peripheral blood. The sequence was collected from a man between 65 and 85 years old with active COVID-19. The chain links TRBV2 to TRBJ2-5, with a tentative D call TRBD2 (5 bases). The CDR3 loop reads CASSELGEETQYF. The CDR3 coding sequence is TGTGCCAGCAGTGAGTTGGGAGAGGAGACCCAGTACTTC. The full variable domain, rest sourced from reference TRBV2 and TRBJ2-5, is EPEVTQTPSHQVTQMGQEVILRCVPISNHLYFYWYRQILGQKVEFLVSFYNNEISEKSEIFDDQFSVERPDGSNFTLKIRSTKLEDSAMYFCASSELGEETQYFGPGTRLLVL.